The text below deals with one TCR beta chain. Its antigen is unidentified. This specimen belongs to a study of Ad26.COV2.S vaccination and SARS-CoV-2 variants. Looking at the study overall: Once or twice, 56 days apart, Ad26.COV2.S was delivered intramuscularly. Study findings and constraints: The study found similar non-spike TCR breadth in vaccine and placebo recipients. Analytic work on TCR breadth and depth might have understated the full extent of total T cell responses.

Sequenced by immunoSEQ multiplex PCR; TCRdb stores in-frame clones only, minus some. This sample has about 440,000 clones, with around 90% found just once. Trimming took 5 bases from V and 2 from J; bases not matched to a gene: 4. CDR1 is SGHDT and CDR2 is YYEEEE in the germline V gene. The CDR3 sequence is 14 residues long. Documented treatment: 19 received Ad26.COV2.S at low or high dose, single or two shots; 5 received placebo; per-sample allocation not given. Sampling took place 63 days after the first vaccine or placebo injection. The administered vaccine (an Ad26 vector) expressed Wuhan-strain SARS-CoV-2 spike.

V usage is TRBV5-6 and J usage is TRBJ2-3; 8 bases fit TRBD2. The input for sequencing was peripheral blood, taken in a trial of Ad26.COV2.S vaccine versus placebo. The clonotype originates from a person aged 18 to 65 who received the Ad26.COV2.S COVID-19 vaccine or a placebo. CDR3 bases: TGTGCCAGCAGAAGCGGGAGCGCCACAGATACGCAGTATTTT. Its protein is CASRSGSATDTQYF.